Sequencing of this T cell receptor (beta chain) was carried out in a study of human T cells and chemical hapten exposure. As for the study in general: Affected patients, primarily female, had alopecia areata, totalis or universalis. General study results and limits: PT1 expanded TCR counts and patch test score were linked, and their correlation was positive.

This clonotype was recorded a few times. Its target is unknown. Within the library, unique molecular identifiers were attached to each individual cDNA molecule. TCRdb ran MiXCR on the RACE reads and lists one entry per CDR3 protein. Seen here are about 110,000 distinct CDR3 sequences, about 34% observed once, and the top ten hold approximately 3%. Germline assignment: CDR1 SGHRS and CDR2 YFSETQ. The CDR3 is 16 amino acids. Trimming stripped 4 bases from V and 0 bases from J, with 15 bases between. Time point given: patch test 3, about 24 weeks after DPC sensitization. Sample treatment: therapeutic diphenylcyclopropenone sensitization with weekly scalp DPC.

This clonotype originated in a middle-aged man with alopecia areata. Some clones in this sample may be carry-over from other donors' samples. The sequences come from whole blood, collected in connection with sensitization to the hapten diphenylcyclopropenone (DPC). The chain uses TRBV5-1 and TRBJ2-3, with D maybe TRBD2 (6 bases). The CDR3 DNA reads TGCGCCAGCAGCGGGGGACTGGGAATTAGCACAGATACGCAGTATTTT. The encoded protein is CASSGGLGISTDTQYF.